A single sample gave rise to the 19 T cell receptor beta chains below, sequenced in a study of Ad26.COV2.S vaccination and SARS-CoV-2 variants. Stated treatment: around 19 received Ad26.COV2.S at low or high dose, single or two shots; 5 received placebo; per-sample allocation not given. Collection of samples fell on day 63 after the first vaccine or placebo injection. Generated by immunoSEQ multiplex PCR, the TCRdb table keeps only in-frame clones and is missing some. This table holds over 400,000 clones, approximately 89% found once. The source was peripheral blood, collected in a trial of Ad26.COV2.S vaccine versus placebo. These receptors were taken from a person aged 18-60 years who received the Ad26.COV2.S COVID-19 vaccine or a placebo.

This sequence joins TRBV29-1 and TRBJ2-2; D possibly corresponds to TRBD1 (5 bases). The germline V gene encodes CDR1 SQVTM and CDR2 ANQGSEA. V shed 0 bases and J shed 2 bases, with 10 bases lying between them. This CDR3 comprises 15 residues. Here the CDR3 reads CSVEEKGFNTGELFF. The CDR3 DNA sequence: TGCAGCGTTGAAGAAAAGGGGTTCAACACCGGGGAGCTGTTTTTT.

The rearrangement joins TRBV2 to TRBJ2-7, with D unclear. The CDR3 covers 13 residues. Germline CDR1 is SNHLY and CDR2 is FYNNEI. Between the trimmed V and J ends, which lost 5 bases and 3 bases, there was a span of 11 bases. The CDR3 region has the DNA TGTGCCAGCAGTCTCACCGGTGTCTACGAGCAGTACTTC. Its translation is CASSLTGVYEQYF.

The CDR3 is CASSLVTGPKNIQYF. DNA for the CDR3: TGTGCCAGCAGCTTGGTCACTGGCCCCAAAAACATTCAGTACTTC. This sequence joins TRBV5-4 and TRBJ2-4, with unresolved D. Germline CDR1 SGHNT, CDR2 YYREEE (reference sequence). This CDR3 is 15 amino acids long. Deletions cut 0 bases from V and 2 bases from J, with 9 bases between.

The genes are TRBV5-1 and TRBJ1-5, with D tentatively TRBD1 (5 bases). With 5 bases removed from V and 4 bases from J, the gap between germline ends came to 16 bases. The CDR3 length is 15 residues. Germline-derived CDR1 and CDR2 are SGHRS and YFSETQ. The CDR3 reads CASSWGEGANQPQHF. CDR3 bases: TGCGCCAGCAGTTGGGGGGAAGGAGCAAATCAGCCCCAGCATTTT.

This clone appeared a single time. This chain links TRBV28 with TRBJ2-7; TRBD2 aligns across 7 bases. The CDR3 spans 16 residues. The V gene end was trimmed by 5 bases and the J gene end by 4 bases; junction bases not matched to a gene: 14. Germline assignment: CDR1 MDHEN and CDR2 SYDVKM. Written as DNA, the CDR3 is TGTGCCAGCAGTGTCGGTTGGGCAGGAGCGGGGTACGAGCAGTACTTC. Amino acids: CASSVGWAGAGYEQYF.

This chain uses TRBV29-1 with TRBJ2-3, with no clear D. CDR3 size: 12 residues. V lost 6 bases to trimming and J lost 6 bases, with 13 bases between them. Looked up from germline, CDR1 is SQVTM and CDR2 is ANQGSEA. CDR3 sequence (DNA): TGCAGCGTGGAAAGGACGCGGGATACGCAGTATTTT. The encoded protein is CSVERTRDTQYF.

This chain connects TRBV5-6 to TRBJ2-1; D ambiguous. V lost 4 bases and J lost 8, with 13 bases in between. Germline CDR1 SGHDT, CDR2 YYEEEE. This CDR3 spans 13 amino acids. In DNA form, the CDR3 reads TGTGCCAGCAGCCAGTACATTGGGGATGAGCAGTTCTTC. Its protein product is CASSQYIGDEQFF.

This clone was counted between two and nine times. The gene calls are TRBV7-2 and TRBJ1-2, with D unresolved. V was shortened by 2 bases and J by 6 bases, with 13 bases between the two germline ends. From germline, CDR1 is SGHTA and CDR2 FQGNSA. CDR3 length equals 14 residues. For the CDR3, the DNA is TGTGCCAGCAGCTTACCTCTAAGAGGAAATGGCTACACCTTC. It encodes CASSLPLRGNGYTF.

The CDR3, as DNA: TGTGCCAGCAGTTTCGGACCTGGTTGGGGCCAACCCTATGGCTACACCTTC. It is translated as CASSFGPGWGQPYGYTF. The rearrangement links TRBV27 to TRBJ1-2; D is perhaps TRBD1 (5 bases). CDR3 length equals 17 residues. Germline CDR1 and CDR2: MNHEY and SMNVEV (reference sequence). V was shortened by 3 bases and J by 4 bases, with 21 bases between the two germline ends.

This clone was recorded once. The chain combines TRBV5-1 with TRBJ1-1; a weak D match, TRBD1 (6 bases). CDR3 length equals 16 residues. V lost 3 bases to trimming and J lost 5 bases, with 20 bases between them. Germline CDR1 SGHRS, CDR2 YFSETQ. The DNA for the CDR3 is TGCGCCAGCAGCTCCGACGGACAGTTCCGTAGGACTGAAGCTTTCTTT. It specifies CASSSDGQFRRTEAFF. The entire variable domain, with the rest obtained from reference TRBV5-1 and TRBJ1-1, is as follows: KAGVTQTPRYLIKTRGQQVTLSCSPISGHRSVSWYQQTPGQGLQFLFEYFSETQRNKGNFPGRFSGRQFSNSRSEMNVSTLELGDSALYLCASSSDGQFRRTEAFFGQGTRLTVV.

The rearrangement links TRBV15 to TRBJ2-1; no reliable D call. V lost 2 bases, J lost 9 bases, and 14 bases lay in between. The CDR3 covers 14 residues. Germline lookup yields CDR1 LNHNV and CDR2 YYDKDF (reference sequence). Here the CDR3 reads CATSRFERRIEQFF. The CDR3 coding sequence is TGTGCCACCAGCAGATTTGAACGACGGATTGAGCAGTTCTTC.

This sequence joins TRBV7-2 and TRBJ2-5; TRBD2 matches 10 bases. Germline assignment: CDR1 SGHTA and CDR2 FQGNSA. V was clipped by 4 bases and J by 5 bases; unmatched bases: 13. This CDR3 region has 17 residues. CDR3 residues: CASSSLGLAAISETQYF. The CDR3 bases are TGTGCCAGCAGCTCCCTAGGACTAGCGGCAATCAGCGAGACCCAGTACTTC.

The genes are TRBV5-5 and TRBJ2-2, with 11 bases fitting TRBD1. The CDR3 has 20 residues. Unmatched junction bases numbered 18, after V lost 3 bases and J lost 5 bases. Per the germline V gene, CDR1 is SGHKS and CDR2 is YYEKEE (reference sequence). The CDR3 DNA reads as TGTGCCAGCAGCTGGTTCGTAAACCCGGGGACAGGGGGTCGGACCGGGGAGCTGTTTTTT. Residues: CASSWFVNPGTGGRTGELFF.

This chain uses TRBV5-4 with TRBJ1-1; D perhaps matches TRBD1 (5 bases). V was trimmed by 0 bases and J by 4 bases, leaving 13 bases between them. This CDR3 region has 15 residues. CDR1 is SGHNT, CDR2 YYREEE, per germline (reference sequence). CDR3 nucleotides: TGTGCCAGCAGCTTGGTTTGGAGAGGGGCCACTGAAGCTTTCTTT. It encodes CASSLVWRGATEAFF.

The CDR3 loop is CASSLTGTSGGDTQYF. In nucleotides, the CDR3 is TGTGCCAGTAGTCTAACCGGGACTAGCGGGGGAGATACGCAGTATTTT. The gene calls are TRBV19 and TRBJ2-3; 14 positions match TRBD2. Per germline, CDR1 LNHDA and CDR2 SQIVND (reference sequence). The CDR3 loop spans 16 amino acids. The J segment lost 5 bases and the V segment lost 5 bases, leaving 6 bases of the junction unmatched.

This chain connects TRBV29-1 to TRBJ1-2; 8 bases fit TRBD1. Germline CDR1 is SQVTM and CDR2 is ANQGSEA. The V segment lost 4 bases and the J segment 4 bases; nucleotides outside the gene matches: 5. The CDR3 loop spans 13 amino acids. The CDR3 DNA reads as TGCAGCGTTGTGCGGACAGGGCCCTATGGCTACACCTTC. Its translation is CSVVRTGPYGYTF.

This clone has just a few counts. The CDR3 protein is CASSQAAGVWDEQFF. As DNA, the CDR3 is TGCGCCAGCAGCCAAGCCGCGGGAGTGTGGGATGAGCAGTTCTTC. The V gene is TRBV4-1, the J gene TRBJ2-1; 7 positions match TRBD2. The CDR3 spans 15 residues. Unmatched junction bases numbered 8, after V lost 1 base and J lost 8 bases. CDR1 and CDR2 (germline): MGHRA, YSYEKL.

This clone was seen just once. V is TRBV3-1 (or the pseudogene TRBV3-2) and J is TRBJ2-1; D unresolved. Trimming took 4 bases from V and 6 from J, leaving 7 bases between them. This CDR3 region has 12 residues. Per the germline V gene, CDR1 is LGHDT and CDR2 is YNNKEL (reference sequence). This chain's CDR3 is CASSRLSNEQFF. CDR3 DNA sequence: TGTGCCAGCAGCCGCCTATCCAATGAGCAGTTCTTC.

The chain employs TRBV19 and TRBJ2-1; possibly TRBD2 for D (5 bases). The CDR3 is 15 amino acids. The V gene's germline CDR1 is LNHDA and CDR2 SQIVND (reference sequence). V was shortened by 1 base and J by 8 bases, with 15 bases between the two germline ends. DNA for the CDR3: TGTGCCAGTAGTATAGTTGAGGGAGTGCGGGATGAGCAGTTCTTC. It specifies CASSIVEGVRDEQFF.